These T cell receptor beta chains were read from a single sample in a study of T cell changes during pregnancy in multiple sclerosis. Sequenced by immunoSEQ multiplex PCR; TCRdb stores in-frame clones only, minus some. The table has more than 80,000 clones, more than 85% seen once. Material: peripheral blood, obtained in the first trimester of pregnancy. The receptors shown here come from a female donor with multiple sclerosis, enrolled in a pregnancy study. Both conserved end residues are part of each CDR3. D genes are given only for firm matches. Clone size appears in some rows only: once, few, many, or a class for an expanded clone.

D gene	CDR3 length	clone size	V gene	J gene	CDR3 protein	CDR3 DNA
.	18	once	TRBV13	TRBJ1-3	CASSLGGLGRGTGNTIYF	TGTGCCAGCAGCTTAGGTGGTTTGGGCCGGGGGACTGGAAACACCATATATTTT
.	15	.	TRBV19	TRBJ1-2	CASSTTPNSYYGYTF	TGTGCCAGTAGTACTACCCCCAACAGCTACTATGGCTACACCTTC
TRBD1	15	.	TRBV13	TRBJ1-2	CASSLGQGVNYGYTF	TGTGCCAGCAGCTTAGGTCAGGGGGTAAACTATGGCTACACCTTC
TRBD1	15	.	TRBV28	TRBJ1-1	CASRGPGTGNTEAFF	TGTGCCAGCAGGGGACCCGGGACAGGAAACACTGAAGCTTTCTTT
TRBD1	14	once	TRBV30	TRBJ2-2	CAWSRQGGTGELFF	TGTGCCTGGAGCCGACAGGGCGGCACCGGGGAGCTGTTTTTT
.	13	.	TRBV2	TRBJ1-5	CASTPRGGQPQHF	TGTGCCAGCACACCTCGGGGAGGCCAGCCCCAGCATTTT
TRBD1	15	.	TRBV27	TRBJ1-1	CASKQGAGAWTEAFF	TGTGCCAGTAAACAGGGGGCGGGTGCGTGGACTGAAGCTTTCTTT
TRBD1	11	many	TRBV29-1	TRBJ1-1	CSFNRGTEAFF	TGCAGCTTCAACAGGGGCACTGAAGCTTTCTTT
TRBD2	14	.	TRBV5-5	TRBJ2-1	CASSSPLRGGEQFF	TGTGCCAGCAGCTCACCCCTTCGGGGGGGTGAGCAGTTCTTC
TRBD2	15	once	TRBV4-2	TRBJ2-1	CASSQASGTYNEQFF	TGTGCCAGCAGCCAAGCTAGCGGAACCTACAATGAGCAGTTCTTC
TRBD1	15	.	TRBV4-3	TRBJ2-1	CASSRDRGYYNEQFF	TGCGCCAGCAGCCGGGACAGGGGATATTACAATGAGCAGTTCTTC
.	13	.	TRBV29-1	TRBJ1-2	CSVDLLEGHGYTF	TGCAGCGTTGATCTTCTTGAGGGCCATGGCTACACCTTC
TRBD2	16	.	TRBV5-6	TRBJ2-3	CASSPLAGGELDTQYF	TGTGCCAGCAGTCCACTAGCGGGAGGGGAATTGGATACGCAGTATTTT
.	13	.	TRBV27	TRBJ2-5	CASSHRDGETQYF	TGTGCCAGCAGCCACAGGGACGGGGAGACCCAGTACTTC
.	13	.	TRBV5-6	TRBJ2-2	CASSLARGGELFF	TGTGCCAGCAGCTTGGCCAGGGGCGGGGAGCTGTTTTTT
.	15	.	TRBV28	TRBJ2-5	CASSSDQGSLETQYF	TGTGCCAGCAGCTCCGATCAGGGTAGTTTAGAGACCCAGTACTTC
.	16	.	TRBV6-4	TRBJ2-2	CASSDSLGLVTGELFF	TGTGCCAGCAGTGACTCGCTCGGTCTGGTCACCGGGGAGCTGTTTTTT
TRBD1	16	.	TRBV5-4	TRBJ1-1	CASSPNLGQMNTEAFF	TGTGCCAGCAGCCCCAACTTGGGACAGATGAACACTGAAGCTTTCTTT
TRBD2	15	.	TRBV11-1	TRBJ2-1	CASSIQLAAYNEQFF	TGTGCCAGCAGCATCCAACTAGCGGCGTACAATGAGCAGTTCTTC
.	14	few	TRBV28	TRBJ1-5	CASSPDSSNQPQHF	TGTGCCAGCAGTCCGGACAGTAGCAATCAGCCCCAGCATTTT
TRBD1	14	.	TRBV29-1	TRBJ2-3	CSVVTGAFTDTQYF	TGCAGCGTTGTGACAGGGGCCTTCACAGATACGCAGTATTTT
.	13	.	TRBV7-9	TRBJ1-2	CASSLGGGDGYTF	TGTGCCAGCAGCCTAGGAGGGGGGGATGGCTACACCTTC
.	15	.	TRBV12-5	TRBJ2-1	CASGLPLLGDNEQFF	TGTGCTAGTGGTTTGCCCCTTCTCGGGGACAATGAGCAGTTCTTC
.	14	.	TRBV6-1	TRBJ1-1	CASSSGTQKTEAFF	TGTGCCAGCAGCTCCGGGACACAAAAGACTGAAGCTTTCTTT
.	13	.	TRBV10-2	TRBJ2-5	CASSSPGSETQYF	TGCGCCAGCAGTTCGCCGGGATCAGAGACCCAGTACTTC
.	16	.	TRBV4-1	TRBJ2-7	CASSHPMTRRTYEQYF	TGCGCCAGCAGCCATCCCATGACTAGAAGAACCTACGAGCAGTACTTC
.	14	.	TRBV9	TRBJ1-2	CASSVGGSYYGYTF	TGTGCCAGCAGCGTAGGAGGGTCCTACTATGGCTACACCTTC
TRBD1	16	once	TRBV19	TRBJ1-1	CASKDRGRAKNTEAFF	TGTGCCAGTAAGGACAGGGGGCGGGCAAAGAACACTGAAGCTTTCTTT
.	15	.	TRBV11-2	TRBJ2-7	CASSFGVNGAYEQYF	TGTGCCAGCAGCTTTGGGGTCAACGGGGCCTACGAGCAGTACTTC
TRBD2	15	.	TRBV7-2	TRBJ2-2	CASSHRLAGTGELFF	TGTGCCAGCAGCCACAGACTAGCGGGCACCGGGGAGCTGTTTTTT
.	15	once	TRBV4-2	TRBJ2-7	CASSQLGGRTYEQYF	TGTGCCAGCAGCCAACTAGGAGGGAGGACCTACGAGCAGTACTTC
.	15	.	TRBV7-2	TRBJ2-3	CASSLVIRVTDTQYF	TGTGCCAGCAGCTTAGTAATCCGGGTCACAGATACGCAGTATTTT
.	18	.	TRBV6-1	TRBJ2-7	CASSEAILGGSLSYEQYF	TGTGCCAGCAGTGAAGCAATTCTAGGTGGGAGTCTCTCCTACGAGCAGTACTTC
.	14	.	TRBV6-6	TRBJ2-5	CASTLGPRQETQYF	TGTGCCAGCACACTAGGACCTCGCCAAGAGACCCAGTACTTC
.	13	.	TRBV4-1	TRBJ2-3	CASRQSNTDTQYF	TGCGCCAGCCGACAGAGCAACACAGATACGCAGTATTTT
TRBD1	17	.	TRBV15	TRBJ1-5	CATSLNRGGSGNQPQHF	TGTGCCACCAGCCTAAACAGGGGAGGAAGTGGCAATCAGCCCCAGCATTTT
TRBD1	13	.	TRBV5-6	TRBJ2-1	CASSWTGRTEQFF	TGTGCCAGCAGCTGGACAGGGCGAACTGAGCAGTTCTTC
.	12	.	TRBV7-9	TRBJ2-7	CASSLEQAEQYF	TGTGCCAGCAGCTTAGAACAGGCCGAGCAGTACTTC
TRBD1	15	.	TRBV27	TRBJ1-2	CASRGSGTGNYGYTF	TGTGCCAGCAGAGGCTCCGGGACAGGAAACTATGGCTACACCTTC
TRBD1	16	.	TRBV6-5	TRBJ1-5	CASSWGGQGSGQPQHF	TGTGCCAGCAGTTGGGGGGGACAGGGGTCGGGACAGCCCCAGCATTTT
TRBD1	17	.	TRBV9	TRBJ1-1	CASSVGPQTGVNTEAFF	TGTGCCAGCAGCGTAGGACCCCAGACAGGGGTGAACACTGAAGCTTTCTTT
.	13	.	TRBV27	TRBJ1-1	CASSFSGGTEAFF	TGTGCCAGCAGTTTCTCGGGGGGGACTGAAGCTTTCTTT
TRBD2	16	.	TRBV25-1	TRBJ2-3	CASSEYLTSGTDTQYF	TGTGCCAGCAGTGAATATTTAACTAGCGGCACAGATACGCAGTATTTT
.	13	.	TRBV7-2	TRBJ2-1	CASSLEQGGEQFF	TGTGCCAGCAGCTTAGAACAGGGCGGAGAGCAGTTCTTC
.	15	.	TRBV5-1	TRBJ1-3	CASSAGGIAGNTIYF	TGCGCCAGCAGTGCCGGGGGGATCGCCGGAAACACCATATATTTT
.	15	.	TRBV6-5	TRBJ2-5	CASSYYTSNRETQYF	TGTGCCAGCAGTTACTATACTAGCAATCGGGAGACCCAGTACTTC
.	13	.	TRBV10-2	TRBJ2-5	CASLRTPPETQYF	TGCGCCAGCCTACGGACTCCCCCGGAGACCCAGTACTTC
.	16	.	TRBV15	TRBJ1-2	CATSRGRGGQGYGYTF	TGTGCCACCAGCAGAGGACGCGGGGGGCAGGGCTATGGCTACACCTTC
.	17	.	TRBV7-2	TRBJ2-3	CASSTRTGSLSSDTQYF	TGTGCCAGCAGCACTCGGACGGGAAGTTTGTCCTCAGATACGCAGTATTTT
.	15	.	TRBV15	TRBJ2-1	CATSLGREQNNEQFF	TGTGCCACCAGCCTAGGCAGAGAACAAAACAATGAGCAGTTCTTC
TRBD2	14	once	TRBV7-9	TRBJ2-1	CASTHPAGVNEQFF	TGTGCCAGCACCCATCCCGCGGGAGTCAATGAGCAGTTCTTC